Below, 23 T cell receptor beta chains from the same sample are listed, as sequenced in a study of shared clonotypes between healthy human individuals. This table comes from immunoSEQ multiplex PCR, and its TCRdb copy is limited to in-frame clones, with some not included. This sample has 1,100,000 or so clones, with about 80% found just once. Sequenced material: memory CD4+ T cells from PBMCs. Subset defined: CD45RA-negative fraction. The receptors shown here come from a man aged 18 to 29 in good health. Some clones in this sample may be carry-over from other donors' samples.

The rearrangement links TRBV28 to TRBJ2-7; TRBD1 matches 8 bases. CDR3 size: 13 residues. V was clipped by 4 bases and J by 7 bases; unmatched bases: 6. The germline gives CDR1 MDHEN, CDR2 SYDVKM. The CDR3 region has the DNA TGTGCCAGCAGTTGGACAGACAGGGGTGAGCAGTACTTC. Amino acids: CASSWTDRGEQYF.

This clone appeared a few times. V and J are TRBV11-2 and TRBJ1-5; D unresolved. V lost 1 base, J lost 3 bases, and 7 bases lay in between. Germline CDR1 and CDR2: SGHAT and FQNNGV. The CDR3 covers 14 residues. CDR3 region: CASSLASDNQPQHF. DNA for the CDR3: TGTGCCAGCAGCTTAGCTAGTGACAATCAGCCCCAGCATTTT.

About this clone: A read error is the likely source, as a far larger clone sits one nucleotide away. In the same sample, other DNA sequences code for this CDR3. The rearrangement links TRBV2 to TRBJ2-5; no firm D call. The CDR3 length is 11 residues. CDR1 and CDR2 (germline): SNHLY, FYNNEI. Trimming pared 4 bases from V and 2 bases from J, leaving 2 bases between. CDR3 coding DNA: TGTGCCAGCAGTGTTCAAGAGACCCAGTACTTC. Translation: CASSVQETQYF. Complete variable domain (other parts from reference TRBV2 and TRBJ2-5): EPEVTQTPSHQVTQMGQEVILRCVPISNHLYFYWYRQILGQKVEFLVSFYNNEISEKSEIFDDQFSVERPDGSNFTLKIRSTKLEDSAMYFCASSVQETQYFGPGTRLLVL.

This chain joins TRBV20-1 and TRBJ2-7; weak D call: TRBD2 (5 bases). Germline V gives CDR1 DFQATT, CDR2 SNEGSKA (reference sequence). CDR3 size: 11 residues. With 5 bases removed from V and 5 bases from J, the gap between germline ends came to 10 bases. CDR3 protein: CSAPPGDEQYF. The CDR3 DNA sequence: TGCAGTGCTCCACCCGGGGACGAGCAGTACTTC.

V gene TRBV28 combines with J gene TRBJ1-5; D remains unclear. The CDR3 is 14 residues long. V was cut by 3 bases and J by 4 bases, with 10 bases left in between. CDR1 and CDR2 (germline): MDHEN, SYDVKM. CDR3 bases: TGTGCCAGCAGTTTGGGGAGGCCTAATCAGCCCCAGCATTTT. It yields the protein CASSLGRPNQPQHF.

CDR3 amino acids: CASSSGAGLEAFF. In DNA, the CDR3 is TGTGCCAGCAGCTCTGGGGCGGGTCTTGAAGCTTTCTTT. The V call is TRBV5-4, the J call TRBJ1-1; D perhaps matches TRBD1 (5 bases). The CDR3 contains 13 residues. The V end was cut by 3 bases, the J end by 7 bases, with 13 bases between. Germline CDR1 reads SGHNT; CDR2 reads YYREEE (reference sequence). Full variable domain (rest looked up from reference TRBV5-4 and TRBJ1-1): ETGVTQSPTHLIKTRGQQVTLRCSSQSGHNTVSWYQQALGQGPQFIFQYYREEENGRGNFPPRFSGLQFPNYSSELNVNALELDDSALYLCASSSGAGLEAFFGQGTRLTVV.

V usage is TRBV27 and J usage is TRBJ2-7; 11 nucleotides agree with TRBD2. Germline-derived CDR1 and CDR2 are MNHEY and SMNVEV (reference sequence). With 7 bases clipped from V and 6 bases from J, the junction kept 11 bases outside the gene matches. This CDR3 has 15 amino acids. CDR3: CASTNSGRALGEQYF. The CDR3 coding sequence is TGTGCCAGCACGAATAGCGGGAGGGCCCTCGGCGAGCAGTACTTC.

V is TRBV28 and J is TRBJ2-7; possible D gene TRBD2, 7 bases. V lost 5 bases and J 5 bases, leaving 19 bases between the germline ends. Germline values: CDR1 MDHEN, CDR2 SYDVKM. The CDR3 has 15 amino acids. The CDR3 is CASSPPRGAVNEQYF. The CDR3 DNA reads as TGTGCCAGCAGTCCCCCCCGGGGGGCGGTTAACGAGCAGTACTTC.

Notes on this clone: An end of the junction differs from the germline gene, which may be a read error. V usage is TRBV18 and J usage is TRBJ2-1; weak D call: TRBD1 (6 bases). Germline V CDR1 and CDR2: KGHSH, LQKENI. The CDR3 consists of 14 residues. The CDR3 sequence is CASSAQGPDSSWIF. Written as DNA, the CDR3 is TGTGCCAGCTCGGCCCAGGGGCCCGACTCTTCTTGGATCTTC.

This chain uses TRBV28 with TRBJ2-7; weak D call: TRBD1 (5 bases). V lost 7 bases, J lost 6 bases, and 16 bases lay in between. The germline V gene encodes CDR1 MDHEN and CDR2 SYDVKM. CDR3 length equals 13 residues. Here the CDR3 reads CASTQYDRTEQYF. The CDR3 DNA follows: TGTGCCAGCACCCAGTACGACAGAACCGAGCAGTACTTC.

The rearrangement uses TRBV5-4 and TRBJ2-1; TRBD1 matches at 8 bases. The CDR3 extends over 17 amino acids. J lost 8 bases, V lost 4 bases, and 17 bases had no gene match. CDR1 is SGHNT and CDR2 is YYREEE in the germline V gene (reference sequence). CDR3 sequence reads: CASSRLGGLATGDEQFF. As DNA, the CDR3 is TGTGCCAGCAGCCGACTTGGAGGCCTAGCGACAGGGGATGAGCAGTTCTTC.

CDR3 residues: CASSLFRPTDTQYF. CDR3 sequence (DNA): TGCGCCAGCAGCTTGTTTCGACCCACAGATACGCAGTATTTT. The rearrangement joins TRBV5-1 to TRBJ2-3; no definite D call. The CDR3 loop spans 14 amino acids. The V and J ends lost 1 base and 2 bases respectively, with 8 bases between them. Germline-derived CDR1 and CDR2 are SGHRS and YFSETQ. Variable domain in full (rest from reference TRBV5-1 and TRBJ2-3): KAGVTQTPRYLIKTRGQQVTLSCSPISGHRSVSWYQQTPGQGLQFLFEYFSETQRNKGNFPGRFSGRQFSNSRSEMNVSTLELGDSALYLCASSLFRPTDTQYFGPGTRLTVL.

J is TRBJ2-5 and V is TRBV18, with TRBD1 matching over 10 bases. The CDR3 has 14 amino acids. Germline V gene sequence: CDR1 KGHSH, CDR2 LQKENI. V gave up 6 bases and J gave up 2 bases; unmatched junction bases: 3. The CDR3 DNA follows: TGTGCCAGCTCGGACAGGGGGAAGCAAGAGACCCAGTACTTC. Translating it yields CASSDRGKQETQYF.

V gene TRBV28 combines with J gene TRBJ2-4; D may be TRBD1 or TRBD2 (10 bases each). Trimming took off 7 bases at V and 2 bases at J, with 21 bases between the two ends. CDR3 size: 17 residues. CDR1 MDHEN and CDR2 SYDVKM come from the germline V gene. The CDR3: CASKLAGTGDPKNIQYF. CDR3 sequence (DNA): TGTGCCAGCAAACTAGCGGGGACAGGGGATCCCAAAAACATTCAGTACTTC.

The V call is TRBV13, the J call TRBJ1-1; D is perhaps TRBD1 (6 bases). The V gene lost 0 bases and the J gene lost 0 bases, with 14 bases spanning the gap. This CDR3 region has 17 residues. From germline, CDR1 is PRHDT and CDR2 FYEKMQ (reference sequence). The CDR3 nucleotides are TGTGCCAGCAGCTTAGGAACAGGGAGAAGTATGAACACTGAAGCTTTCTTT. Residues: CASSLGTGRSMNTEAFF.

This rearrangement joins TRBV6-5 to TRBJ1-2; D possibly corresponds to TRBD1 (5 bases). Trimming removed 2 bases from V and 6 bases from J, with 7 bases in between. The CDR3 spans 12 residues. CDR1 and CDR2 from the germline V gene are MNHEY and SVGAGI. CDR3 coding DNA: TGTGCCAGCAGTTACCGGGGCGATGGCTACACCTTC. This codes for CASSYRGDGYTF.

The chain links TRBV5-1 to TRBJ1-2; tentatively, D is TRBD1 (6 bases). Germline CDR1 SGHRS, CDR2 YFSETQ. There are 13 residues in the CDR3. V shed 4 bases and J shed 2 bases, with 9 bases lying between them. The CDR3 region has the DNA TGCGCCAGCAGCCATGACAGGAACTATGGCTACACCTTC. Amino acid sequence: CASSHDRNYGYTF.

CDR3 loop: CAWSAQPRGGELFF. The DNA of the CDR3 is TGTGCCTGGAGTGCCCAGCCCCGGGGCGGGGAGCTGTTTTTT. This rearrangement joins TRBV30 to TRBJ2-2; a weak D match, TRBD2 (5 bases). Germline V gives CDR1 GTSNPN, CDR2 SVGIG (reference sequence). V shed 1 base and J shed 7 bases, with 13 bases lying between them. This CDR3 has 14 amino acids.

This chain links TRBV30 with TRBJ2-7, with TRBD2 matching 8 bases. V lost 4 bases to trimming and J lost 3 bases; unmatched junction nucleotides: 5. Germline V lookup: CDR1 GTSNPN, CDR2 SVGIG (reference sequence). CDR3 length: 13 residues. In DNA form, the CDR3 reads TGTGCCTGGACGGGGGGGCGCAACTACGAGCAGTACTTC. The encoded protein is CAWTGGRNYEQYF.

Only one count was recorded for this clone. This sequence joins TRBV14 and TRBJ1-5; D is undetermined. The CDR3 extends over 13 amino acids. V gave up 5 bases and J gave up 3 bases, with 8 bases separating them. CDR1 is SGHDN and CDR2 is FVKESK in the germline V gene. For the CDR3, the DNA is TGTGCCAGCAGCTCCGGGCCCAATCAGCCCCAGCATTTT. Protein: CASSSGPNQPQHF.

CDR3 in DNA: TGTGCCAGCAGCTTGGGCTATCGCAATGAGCAGTTCTTC. It yields the protein CASSLGYRNEQFF. This rearrangement joins TRBV7-8 to TRBJ2-1, with D uncertain. Germline V gives CDR1 SGHVS, CDR2 FQNEAQ. Between the trimmed V and J ends, which lost 3 bases and 6 bases, there was a span of 9 bases. The CDR3 consists of 13 residues.

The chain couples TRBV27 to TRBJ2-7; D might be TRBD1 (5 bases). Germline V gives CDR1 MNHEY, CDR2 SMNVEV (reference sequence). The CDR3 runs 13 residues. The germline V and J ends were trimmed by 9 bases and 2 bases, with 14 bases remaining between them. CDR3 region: CASSYRPTYEQYF. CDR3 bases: TGTGCCAGTAGCTACAGGCCCACCTACGAGCAGTACTTC.

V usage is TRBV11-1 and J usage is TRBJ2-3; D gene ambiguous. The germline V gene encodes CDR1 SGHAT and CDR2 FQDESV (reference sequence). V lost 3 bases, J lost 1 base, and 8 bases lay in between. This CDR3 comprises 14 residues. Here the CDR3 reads CASSFHQGTDTQYF. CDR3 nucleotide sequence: TGTGCCAGCAGCTTCCACCAGGGCACAGATACGCAGTATTTT.